Listed here are 10 T cell receptor beta chains from one sample, sequenced in a study of beta chain features in type 1 diabetes. Findings and limits, study-wide: Moderate yet significant TCRB CDR3 shortening was seen in Type 1 diabetes patients in all four CD4+ subsets.

No cognate antigen is known for these TCRs. Expressed TCRB transcripts were sequenced because the entire RNA isolate underwent reverse transcription. Profiling relied on immunoSEQ multiplex PCR, and the TCRdb table lists in-frame clones only, not all of them. The data contain 600,000 or so clones, roughly an eighth of them singletons. Specimen: naive CD4+ T cells from blood. Receptor source: a man younger than 40 with type 1 diabetes.

This clone was found a few times. In nucleotides, the CDR3 is TGTGCCAGCAGCCGGGGACAGACAATAAACTATGGCTACACCTTC. This gives the protein CASSRGQTINYGYTF. V gene TRBV7-9 combines with J gene TRBJ1-2; 7 nucleotides agree with TRBD1. CDR1 and CDR2 from the germline V gene are SEHNR and FQNEAQ (reference sequence). The CDR3 is 15 amino acids. V dropped 5 bases and J dropped 2; count of bases not matched to a gene: 8.

There are a few counts of this clone. The J gene is TRBJ2-2, the V gene TRBV9; the D call may be TRBD1 or TRBD2 (5 bases each). In germline, CDR1 is SGDLS, CDR2 YYNGEE. There are 13 residues in the CDR3. Trimming stripped 5 bases from V and 7 bases from J, with 12 bases between. CDR3 amino acids: CASSEGWFGELFF. The CDR3 DNA sequence: TGTGCCAGCAGTGAGGGGTGGTTCGGGGAGCTGTTTTTT. The full variable domain, its missing parts supplied by reference TRBV9 and TRBJ2-2, is DSGVTQTPKHLITATGQRVTLRCSPRSGDLSVYWYQQSLDQGLQFLIQYYNGEERAKGNILERFSAQQFPDLHSELNLSSLELGDSALYFCASSEGWFGELFFGEGSRLTVL.

The V call is TRBV27, the J call TRBJ1-6, with no clear D. Germline lookup yields CDR1 MNHEY and CDR2 SMNVEV (reference sequence). CDR3 length: 15 residues. V was pared by 7 bases and J by 0 bases, with 10 bases between. In DNA form, the CDR3 reads TGTGCCAGCACCTACGGTAGCTCCTATAATTCACCCCTCCACTTT. Protein: CASTYGSSYNSPLHF.

The table lists this clone with a few counts. The chain joins TRBV6-1 to TRBJ1-1, with a possible D match to TRBD1 (5 bases). With 1 base removed from V and 13 bases from J, the gap between germline ends came to 16 bases. The CDR3 is 13 amino acids. Germline lookup yields CDR1 MNHNS and CDR2 SASEGT. CDR3 coding DNA: TGTGCCAGCAGTGAAGGAATGGGGGGATTGGGTTTCTTT. Its protein is CASSEGMGGLGFF.

V and J are TRBV5-1 and TRBJ1-4; D perhaps matches TRBD1 (5 bases). V was trimmed by 2 bases and J by 5 bases, leaving 7 bases between them. Germline CDR1 is SGHRS and CDR2 is YFSETQ. The CDR3 is made up of 13 amino acids. The CDR3 here is CASSFRQNEKLFF. The CDR3 DNA reads as TGCGCCAGCAGCTTTAGACAGAATGAAAAACTGTTTTTT.

This clone was detected only a few times. The genes are TRBV4-2 and TRBJ2-5, with 7 bases lining up with TRBD2. CDR1 and CDR2 (germline): LGHNA, YNFKEQ. V lost 0 bases and J lost 5; bases outside the gene matches: 9. There are 16 residues in the CDR3. CDR3 loop: CASSQDRGVRSETQYF. The CDR3 bases are TGTGCCAGCAGCCAAGACCGGGGGGTGCGTTCGGAGACCCAGTACTTC.

With respect to this clone: The junction and the germline gene differ at one end; a read error may be behind it. The chain couples TRBV7-7 to TRBJ1-4; the match to TRBD1 covers 7 bases. The CDR3 loop spans 18 amino acids. CDR1 SSHAT and CDR2 FNYEAQ come from the germline V gene (reference sequence). The CDR3 DNA is TGTGCTAGCAGGAAAGCTTTGAGGGGGCCTCAGACTAATGAAAAACTGTTTTTT. Its translation is CASRKALRGPQTNEKLFF.

This rearrangement joins TRBV6-1 to TRBJ2-1; 8 bases line up with TRBD2. This CDR3 spans 16 amino acids. J lost 3 bases, V lost 1 base, and 5 bases had no gene match. CDR1 is MNHNS, CDR2 SASEGT, per germline. The CDR3 loop is CASSEDWLAGYNEQFF. CDR3 nucleotide sequence: TGTGCCAGCAGTGAAGATTGGCTAGCGGGCTACAATGAGCAGTTCTTC.

This clone occurred a few times. The chain combines TRBV27 with TRBJ2-5; 9 nucleotides match TRBD1. V gave up 5 bases and J gave up 0 bases; unmatched junction bases: 16. From germline, CDR1 is MNHEY and CDR2 SMNVEV (reference sequence). The CDR3 is 19 residues long. CDR3 nucleotides: TGTGCCAGCAGTCGCAGCCCCCAACCGGGACAGGGACACCAAGAGACCCAGTACTTC. Translation: CASSRSPQPGQGHQETQYF.

This clone turned up a few times. The rearrangement links TRBV2 to TRBJ1-1; D might be TRBD1 (5 bases). With 2 bases removed from V and 1 base from J, the gap between germline ends came to 11 bases. Per the germline V gene, CDR1 is SNHLY and CDR2 is FYNNEI. The CDR3 is 15 amino acids. The CDR3 is CASSERGQGNTEAFF. CDR3 in DNA: TGTGCCAGCAGTGAAAGAGGTCAGGGGAACACTGAAGCTTTCTTT.